A single sample is the source of the 20 T cell receptor beta chains below, sequenced in a study of glioma-infiltrating T cells (dated by TCRdb to about 2016). For sequencing, an Illumina MiSeq was employed. TCR alpha and beta CDR3 regions were amplified with the iRepertoire nested amplicon-rescue multiplex PCR (arm-PCR) platform from RNA. Through fastp at Q25 and MiXCR, TCRdb rebuilt clones from the public reads, retaining in-frame beta chains. Every CDR3 protein is listed once, alongside the most common genes and DNA of its rows. This sample gives some 160,000 distinct CDR3 sequences in total; about 46% of them show up just once. 5.2% of the sample is in the top ten clones. Input material: glioma tissue, nonneoplastic brain tissue, or PBMCs (not recorded which). The source of these receptors is a human donor with low-grade glioma or glioblastoma, undergoing nonglioma brain surgery, or in good health (not recorded which).

The gene calls are TRBV19 and TRBJ2-3; D is unresolved. From germline, CDR1 is LNHDA and CDR2 SQIVND (reference sequence). V lost 1 base and J 4 bases, leaving 21 bases between the germline ends. The CDR3 is 18 residues long. CDR3 in amino acids: CASSIVRKARTPADTQYF. The CDR3 DNA reads as TGTGCCAGTAGTATAGTAAGGAAAGCAAGAACACCAGCAGATACGCAGTATTTT.

Sample share makes this clonotype medium-sized. The chain carries TRBV6-1 and TRBJ1-1; D is uncertain. Germline-derived CDR1 and CDR2 are MNHNS and SASEGT. V shed 6 bases and J shed 0 bases, with 5 bases lying between them. The CDR3 is 12 residues long. CDR3 in DNA: TGTGCCAGCAGAGCATTGAACACTGAAGCTTTCTTT. This encodes CASRALNTEAFF.

In the case of this clonotype: This could be a read error, since a much larger clone is one nucleotide away. The J gene is TRBJ2-5, the V gene TRBV28; D is ambiguous. The germline V gene has CDR1 MDHEN and CDR2 SYDVKM. CDR3 length equals 13 residues. V lost 5 bases and J lost 5, with 12 bases in between. Here the CDR3 DNA reads TGTGCCAGCAGTAACGGGCTTGGGGAGACCCAGTACTTC. This translates into CASSNGLGETQYF.

This clonotype was detected many times. The chain recombines TRBV2 with TRBJ2-3, with no clear D. With 3 bases removed from V and 1 base from J, the gap between germline ends came to 14 bases. This CDR3 contains 16 residues. Germline CDR1 and CDR2: SNHLY and FYNNEI. CDR3 nucleotides: TGTGCCAGCAGTGATAGAAGCATTTTGGGCACAGATACGCAGTATTTT. Residues: CASSDRSILGTDTQYF. Filled out from reference TRBV2 and TRBJ2-3, the complete variable domain reads EPEVTQTPSHQVTQMGQEVILRCVPISNHLYFYWYRQILGQKVEFLVSFYNNEISEKSEIFDDQFSVERPDGSNFTLKIRSTKLEDSAMYFCASSDRSILGTDTQYFGPGTRLTVL.

This clonotype was counted at least ten times. The rearrangement joins TRBV27 to TRBJ1-2; TRBD1 is a possible D gene (6 bases). The CDR3 length is 14 residues. CDR1 and CDR2 (germline): MNHEY, SMNVEV (reference sequence). The V and J ends lost 8 bases and 2 bases respectively, with 15 bases between them. The DNA of the CDR3 is TGTGCCAGCGGACGGACAGACTCCAACTATGGCTACACCTTC. It translates to CASGRTDSNYGYTF.

The chain has TRBV19 and TRBJ2-7, with TRBD1 matching over 8 bases. The germline V gene encodes CDR1 LNHDA and CDR2 SQIVND (reference sequence). V dropped 3 bases and J dropped 5; count of bases not matched to a gene: 12. The CDR3 has 16 amino acids. CDR3 loop: CASSIGIWTGMNEQYF. The CDR3 DNA reads as TGTGCCAGTAGTATTGGGATATGGACAGGGATGAACGAGCAGTACTTC.

Many counts were recorded for this clonotype. This chain uses TRBV18 with TRBJ2-3; TRBD2 aligns across 11 bases. Germline CDR1 is KGHSH and CDR2 is LQKENI. Germline trimming cut 3 bases from V and 0 bases from J; bases unmatched to any gene: 2. The CDR3 has 16 amino acids. The CDR3 region is CASSPRLAGSTDTQYF. CDR3 nucleotides: TGTGCCAGCTCACCGAGACTAGCGGGAAGCACAGATACGCAGTATTTT. Based on the CDR3 plus reference TRBV18 and TRBJ2-3, the full variable domain is NAGVMQNPRHLVRRRGQEARLRCSPMKGHSHVYWYRQLPEEGLKFMVYLQKENIIDESGMPKERFSAEFPKEGPSILRIQQVVRGDSAAYFCASSPRLAGSTDTQYFGPGTRLTVL.

V and J are TRBV30 and TRBJ2-5; D gene uncertain. Germline V gene lookup returns CDR1 GTSNPN and CDR2 SVGIG (reference sequence). The CDR3 length is 11 residues. V shed 3 bases and J shed 2 bases, with 4 bases lying between them. The CDR3 nucleotides are TGTGCCTGGAGCTTACAAGAGACCCAGTACTTC. This sequence encodes CAWSLQETQYF.

On this clonotype itself: The junction departs from germline at one end; a sequencing error may be responsible. The genes are TRBV20-1 and TRBJ1-1, with 9 bases that match TRBD1. Germline CDR1 is DFQATT and CDR2 is SNEGSKA (reference sequence). The CDR3 extends over 14 amino acids. CDR3 amino acids: CSARDRTGGTEALF. The CDR3 nucleotides are TGCAGTGCTAGAGATCGCACAGGGGGCACTGAAGCTTTATTT.

The chain couples TRBV7-2 to TRBJ2-3, with a possible D match to TRBD2 (5 bases). CDR1 and CDR2 from the germline V gene are SGHTA and FQGNSA. There are 14 residues in the CDR3. V was pared by 5 bases and J by 5 bases, with 14 bases between. In DNA, the CDR3 is TGTGCCAGCAGCCTCTTAGAAGCGGAAGATACGCAGTATTTT. Translated: CASSLLEAEDTQYF. The full variable domain, its missing parts supplied by reference TRBV7-2 and TRBJ2-3, is GAGVSQSPSNKVTEKGKDVELRCDPISGHTALYWYRQSLGQGLEFLIYFQGNSAPDKSGLPSDRFSAERTGGSVSTLTIQRTQQEDSAVYLCASSLLEAEDTQYFGPGTRLTVL.

Points on this clonotype: A read error is possible here, since a much larger clone lies one base away. This chain joins TRBV6-9 and TRBJ2-2; TRBD2 might be the D (6 bases). Germline CDR1 is MNHGY and CDR2 is SVAAGI. The CDR3 is 13 amino acids. CDR3 sequence (DNA): TGTGCCAGCACTTACACGAACACCGGGGAGGTGTTTTTT. Its protein is CASTYTNTGEVFF.

In its sample, this clonotype was seen many times. The chain is built from TRBV6-1 and TRBJ1-1; TRBD1 agrees at 10 bases. The CDR3 contains 12 residues. Germline CDR1 MNHNS, CDR2 SASEGT. J was trimmed by 10 bases and V by 6 bases; bases with no gene match: 5. Here the CDR3 DNA reads TGTGCCAGCAGCCGGACAGGGGGAGTAGCTTTCTTT. It translates to CASSRTGGVAFF.

This clonotype rates as medium-sized. The rearrangement links TRBV28 to TRBJ2-1; the D is unclear. V was cut by 5 bases and J by 8 bases, with 13 bases left in between. This CDR3 is 13 amino acids long. CDR1 and CDR2 from the germline V gene are MDHEN and SYDVKM. The CDR3 spells CASSTTTPDEQFF. The DNA for the CDR3 is TGTGCCAGCAGTACAACTACTCCCGATGAGCAGTTCTTC.

This clonotype was observed many times. CDR3 amino acids: CASSLEGGETQYF. CDR3 DNA: TGTGCCAGCAGCTTGGAGGGGGGAGAGACCCAGTACTTC. V gene TRBV7-8 combines with J gene TRBJ2-5, with D perhaps assigned TRBD1 or TRBD2 (6 bases each). CDR1 SGHVS and CDR2 FQNEAQ come from the germline V gene. V lost 3 bases to trimming and J lost 4 bases, with 9 bases between them. The CDR3 length is 13 residues.

This clonotype was picked up many times. The chain uses TRBV12-3 or TRBV12-4 and TRBJ1-1; the D is unclear. V was clipped by 4 bases and J by 5 bases, with 8 bases between them. The CDR3 loop spans 12 amino acids. CDR3 in amino acids: CASSSIGTEAFF. CDR3 nucleotide sequence: TGTGCCAGCAGTTCCATAGGGACTGAAGCTTTCTTT.

This clonotype has a count of ten or more. CDR3 bases: TGCGCCAGCAGCCTCGGGACTAGCGACTACAATGAGCAGTTCTTC. Protein: CASSLGTSDYNEQFF. This chain uses TRBV4-1 with TRBJ2-1, with 10 nucleotides matching TRBD2. Germline V gene sequence: CDR1 MGHRA, CDR2 YSYEKL. This CDR3 has 15 residues. The trim removed 4 bases at V and 3 bases at J, leaving 3 bases unmatched.

Regarding this clonotype: An end of the junction does not agree with germline; a read error may underlie this. V is TRBV4-1 and J is TRBJ2-5; D remains unclear. CDR3 length: 14 amino acids. Per germline, CDR1 MGHRA and CDR2 YSYEKL. The CDR3 reads CATSPGPAQETQYF. The CDR3, as DNA: TGTGCCACCTCTCCCGGCCCGGCGCAAGAGACCCAGTACTTC.

The chain couples TRBV7-2 to TRBJ2-7; TRBD1 matches 9 bases. The CDR3 consists of 14 residues. CDR1 is SGHTA and CDR2 is FQGNSA in the germline V gene. V dropped 3 bases and J dropped 3; count of bases not matched to a gene: 3. For the CDR3, the DNA is TGTGCCAGCAGCTTCGACAGGGGGGTCTACGAGCAGTACTTC. This gives the protein CASSFDRGVYEQYF.

Note on this clonotype: A read error may be the cause here, since a much bigger clone is one base away. The J gene is TRBJ2-7, the V gene TRBV4-1; 9 nucleotides align to TRBD1. CDR3 length: 14 amino acids. The V gene's germline CDR1 is MGHRA and CDR2 YSYEKL. The CDR3 sequence: CASSTGTGSYQQYF. The DNA for the CDR3 is TGCGCCAGCAGCACCGGGACAGGGTCCTACCAGCAGTACTTC.

This clonotype was observed a single time. A much bigger clone sits one base away, suggesting this may be a read error. CDR3 sequence reads: CDSSVPGTYPYNEQFF. DNA of the CDR3: TGTGACAGCAGTGTCCCCGGGACCTATCCTTACAATGAGCAGTTCTTC. This chain connects TRBV28 to TRBJ2-1; D could derive from TRBD1 or TRBD2 (5 bases each). Per the germline V gene, CDR1 is MDHEN and CDR2 is SYDVKM. The CDR3 consists of 16 residues.